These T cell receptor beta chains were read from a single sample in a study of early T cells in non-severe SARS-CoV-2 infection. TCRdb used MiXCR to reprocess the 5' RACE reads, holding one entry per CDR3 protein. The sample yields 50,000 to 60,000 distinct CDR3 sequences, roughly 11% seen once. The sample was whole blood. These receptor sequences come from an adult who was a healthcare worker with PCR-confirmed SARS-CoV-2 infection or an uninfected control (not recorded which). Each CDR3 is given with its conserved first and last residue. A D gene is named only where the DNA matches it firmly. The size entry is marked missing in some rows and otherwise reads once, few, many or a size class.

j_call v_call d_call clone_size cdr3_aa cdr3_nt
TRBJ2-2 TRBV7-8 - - CASSFEVSRQQQLFF TGTGCCAGCAGCTTTGAAGTTAGCCGCCAACAGCAGCTGTTTTTT
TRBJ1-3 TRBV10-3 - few CAISESMGGAGNTIYF TGTGCCATCAGTGAAAGTATGGGAGGGGCTGGAAACACCATATATTTT
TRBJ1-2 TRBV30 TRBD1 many CAWSRDRLINWYGYTF TGTGCCTGGAGCCGGGACAGACTTATTAACTGGTATGGCTACACCTTC
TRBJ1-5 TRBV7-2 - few CASSPSLGVSNQPQHF TGTGCCAGCAGCCCCTCCCTTGGGGTGAGCAATCAGCCCCAGCATTTT
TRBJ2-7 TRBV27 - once CASSASREQRGEQYF TGTGCCAGCAGTGCTTCCCGGGAACAAAGGGGCGAGCAGTACTTC
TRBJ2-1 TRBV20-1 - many CSARDAGRGSYNEQFF TGCAGTGCTAGGGATGCCGGGCGGGGATCCTACAATGAGCAGTTCTTC
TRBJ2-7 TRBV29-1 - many CSVAASSYEQYF TGCAGCGTTGCGGCCTCCTCCTACGAGCAGTACTTC
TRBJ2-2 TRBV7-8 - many CASSLVDTGELFF TGTGCCAGCAGCTTAGTGGACACCGGGGAGCTGTTTTTT
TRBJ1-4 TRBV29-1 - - CSVELPDGSITDSTNEKLFF TGCAGCGTTGAATTACCGGACGGCTCCATCACCGACTCAACTAATGAAAAACTGTTTTTT
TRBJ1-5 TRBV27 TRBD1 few CASSPRAQGGSLQHF TGTGCCAGCAGTCCAAGGGCTCAGGGGGGTAGTCTCCAGCATTTT
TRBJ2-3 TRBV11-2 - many CASSLAGTDTQYF TGCGCCAGCAGCTTGGCCGGGACAGATACGCAGTATTTT
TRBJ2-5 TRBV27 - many CATRKVVARVVGETQYF TGTGCCACCCGAAAGGTCGTGGCGCGGGTGGTAGGGGAGACCCAGTACTTC
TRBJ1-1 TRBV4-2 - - CASSQVGLGTEAFF TGTGCCAGCAGCCAAGTCGGGCTCGGGACTGAAGCTTTCTTT
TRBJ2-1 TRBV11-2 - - CASTSTGYLYNEQFF TGTGCCAGCACCTCCACGGGGTACCTTTACAATGAGCAGTTCTTC
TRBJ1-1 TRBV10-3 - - CAISGPQGKGEAFF TGTGCCATCAGTGGCCCACAGGGTAAGGGTGAAGCTTTCTTT
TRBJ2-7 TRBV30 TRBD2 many CAWSVQYSGVSSYEQYF TGTGCCTGGAGTGTACAGTATAGCGGGGTCAGCTCCTACGAGCAGTACTTC
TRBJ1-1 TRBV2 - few CASSSEGFAEAFF TGTGCCAGCAGCTCAGAGGGGTTTGCTGAAGCTTTCTTT
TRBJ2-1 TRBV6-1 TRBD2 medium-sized CASSELAGSYNEQFF TGTGCCAGCAGTGAACTAGCGGGCTCCTACAATGAGCAGTTCTTC
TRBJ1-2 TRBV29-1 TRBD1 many CSVEGTGANYGYTF TGCAGCGTTGAAGGGACAGGGGCGAACTATGGCTACACCTTC
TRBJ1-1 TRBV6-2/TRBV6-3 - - CASSRPGDDTEAFF TGTGCCAGTTCCAGACCGGGGGATGACACTGAAGCTTTCTTT
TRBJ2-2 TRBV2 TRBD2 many CASSDRGAGELFF TGTGCCAGCAGTGACCGGGGGGCCGGGGAGCTGTTTTTT
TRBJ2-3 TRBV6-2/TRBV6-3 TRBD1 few CASRPPGQGYNTQYF TGTGCCAGCAGGCCCCCGGGACAGGGATATAATACGCAGTATTTT
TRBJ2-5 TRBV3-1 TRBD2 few CASSQVRREGPVGTQYF TGTGCCAGCAGCCAAGTTCGTCGGGAGGGCCCGGTGGGGACCCAGTACTTC
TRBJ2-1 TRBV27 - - CASSLGLAAHNEQFF TGTGCCAGCAGTTTAGGGCTAGCCGCACACAATGAGCAGTTCTTC
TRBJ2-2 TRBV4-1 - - CASRPHGATGELFF TGCGCCAGCAGGCCTCATGGGGCAACCGGGGAGCTGTTTTTT
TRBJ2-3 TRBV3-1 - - CASSQGGVHSTDTQYF TGTGCCAGCAGCCAAGGGGGAGTACACTCCACAGATACGCAGTATTTT
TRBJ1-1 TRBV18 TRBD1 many CASSPGQGNFGTEAFF TGTGCCAGCTCGCCGGGACAGGGGAATTTTGGAACTGAAGCTTTCTTT
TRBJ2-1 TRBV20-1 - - CSARGGISYNEQFF TGCAGTGCCCGAGGCGGGATATCCTACAATGAGCAGTTCTTC
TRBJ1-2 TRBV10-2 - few CASSAVLVTNYGYTF TGCGCCAGCAGCGCTGTTTTGGTAACTAACTATGGCTACACCTTC
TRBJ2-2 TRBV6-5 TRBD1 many CASEGTGAGELFF TGTGCCAGCGAAGGAACAGGGGCCGGGGAGCTGTTTTTT
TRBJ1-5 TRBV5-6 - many CASSSGRGYQPQHF TGTGCCAGCAGCAGCGGAAGGGGGTATCAGCCCCAGCATTTT
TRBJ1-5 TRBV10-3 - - CAISESPGRESQPQHF TGTGCCATCAGTGAGTCTCCCGGCAGGGAAAGTCAGCCCCAGCATTTT
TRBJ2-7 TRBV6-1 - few CASNGPSRHYEQYF TGTGCCAGCAACGGACCGTCCCGGCACTACGAGCAGTACTTC
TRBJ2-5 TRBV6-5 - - CASTLVPGGTQYF TGTGCCAGCACATTAGTACCGGGCGGGACCCAGTACTTC
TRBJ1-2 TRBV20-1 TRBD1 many CSAGGQGAGGYTF TGCAGTGCTGGCGGACAGGGGGCGGGTGGCTACACCTTC
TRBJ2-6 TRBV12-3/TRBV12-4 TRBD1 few CASSHRDRVSSGANVLTF TGTGCCAGCAGCCACCGGGACAGGGTGTCCTCTGGGGCCAACGTCCTGACTTTC
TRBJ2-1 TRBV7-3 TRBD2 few CASSPRGLADNYNEQFF TGTGCCAGCAGCCCCCGGGGACTAGCGGATAACTACAATGAGCAGTTCTTC
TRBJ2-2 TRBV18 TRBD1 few CASSLKDRVTGELFF TGTGCCAGCTCGCTAAAAGACAGGGTGACCGGGGAGCTGTTTTTT
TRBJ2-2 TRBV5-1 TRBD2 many CASSRAGVAGELFF TGCGCCAGCAGCAGAGCGGGAGTGGCCGGGGAGCTGTTTTTT
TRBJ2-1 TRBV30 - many CAWRQLRLEQFF TGTGCCTGGAGACAACTACGTTTGGAGCAGTTCTTC
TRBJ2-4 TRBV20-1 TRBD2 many CSARPSGRARAKNIQYF TGCAGTGCTAGACCGAGCGGGAGGGCGCGAGCCAAAAACATTCAGTACTTC
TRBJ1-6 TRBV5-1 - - CASSPRTQDDSPLHF TGCGCCAGCAGCCCGAGGACGCAGGACGATTCACCCCTCCACTTT
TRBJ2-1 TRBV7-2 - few CASSFSGIRSYNEQFF TGTGCCAGCAGCTTTTCCGGGATTCGCTCCTACAATGAGCAGTTCTTC
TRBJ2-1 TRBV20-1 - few CSARSGLLYNEQFF TGCAGTGCTAGGAGTGGGCTCCTCTACAATGAGCAGTTCTTC
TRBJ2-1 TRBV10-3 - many CAISPIGGAYNEQFF TGTGCCATCAGCCCCATAGGGGGGGCCTACAATGAGCAGTTCTTC
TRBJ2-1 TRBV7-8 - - CASSLAGDLTYDEQFF TGTGCCAGCAGCTTAGCGGGAGACCTAACTTACGATGAGCAGTTCTTC
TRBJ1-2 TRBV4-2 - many CASSQDMVGAAGYGYTF TGTGCCAGCAGCCAAGATATGGTTGGGGCGGCAGGCTATGGCTACACCTTC
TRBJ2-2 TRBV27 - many CASSRAGTGELFF TGTGCCAGCAGCCGCGCAGGGACCGGGGAGCTGTTTTTT